The 30 T cell receptor beta chains below all came from one sample that was sequenced in a study of CD8 T cells in ankylosing spondylitis. MiXCR, run by TCRdb on the 5' RACE reads, gives a single entry per CDR3 protein. Altogether approximately 100,000 distinct CDR3 sequences are present, around 24% being singletons, with the ten largest covering around an eighth. Sequencing was carried out using synovial fluid, either unsorted or a sorted T cell fraction (not recorded which). The receptors derive from a male donor with ankylosing spondylitis.

The chain has TRBV25-1 and TRBJ2-1; 9 bases fit TRBD1. Per germline, CDR1 MGHDK and CDR2 SYGVNS. The CDR3 contains 14 residues. With 5 bases clipped from V and 5 bases from J, the junction kept 4 bases outside the gene matches. Here the CDR3 DNA reads TGTGCCAGCAGTTTCGGGACAGGGAACAATGAGCAGTTCTTC. Amino acid sequence: CASSFGTGNNEQFF.

This clonotype was counted a few times. The genes are TRBV3-1 and TRBJ1-6; D gene unclear. This CDR3 region has 13 residues. In germline, CDR1 is LGHDT, CDR2 YNNKEL (reference sequence). Trimming left V 0 bases short and J 9 bases short, with 6 bases between. CDR3 bases: TGTGCCAGCAGCCAAGACGGGAGTTCACCCCTCCACTTT. Translating it yields CASSQDGSSPLHF.

V and J are TRBV30 and TRBJ2-5; maybe TRBD1 (6 bases). V was shortened by 2 bases and J by 4 bases, with 8 bases between the two germline ends. CDR3 size: 12 residues. Germline lookup yields CDR1 GTSNPN and CDR2 SVGIG (reference sequence). CDR3: CAWSLGGETQYF. For the CDR3, the DNA is TGTGCCTGGAGTCTAGGGGGAGAGACCCAGTACTTC.

This clonotype appeared many times. The chain combines TRBV19 with TRBJ2-2; 10 bases line up with TRBD1. V lost 4 bases to trimming and J lost 6 bases; unmatched junction nucleotides: 5. The length of the CDR3 is 15 residues. The germline CDR1 and CDR2 sequences are LNHDA and SQIVND (reference sequence). The CDR3, as DNA: TGTGCCAGTAGTAACGACAGGGGGCCGGCCGGGGAGCTGTTTTTT. As protein: CASSNDRGPAGELFF.

At least ten counts were recorded for this clonotype. The genes are TRBV12-3 or TRBV12-4 and TRBJ2-7, with D possibly being TRBD1 (7 bases). Between the trimmed V and J ends, which lost 6 bases and 5 bases, there was a span of 17 bases. The CDR3 sequence is 14 residues long. The CDR3 DNA reads as TGTGCCAGCAGACAGGGGCAGGGAGGCCACGAGCAGTACTTC. Protein: CASRQGQGGHEQYF.

This clonotype was observed a handful of times. The rearrangement joins TRBV29-1 to TRBJ1-2; no clear D gene. The ends were cut back, 6 bases at V and 2 bases at J, with 13 bases in the middle. This CDR3 comprises 13 residues. Germline CDR1 and CDR2: SQVTM and ANQGSEA. CDR3 nucleotide sequence: TGCAGCGTGGGCCCCTTATCGAACTATGGCTACACCTTC. Translating gives CSVGPLSNYGYTF.

The chain recombines TRBV5-6 with TRBJ2-2; tentatively, D is TRBD1 (6 bases). The CDR3 has 14 residues. V gave up 1 base and J gave up 6 bases, with 10 bases separating them. Looked up from germline, CDR1 is SGHDT and CDR2 is YYEEEE. As DNA, the CDR3 is TGTGCCAGCAGCTTGTCCCCAGGGGCCGGGGAGCTGTTTTTT. Translation: CASSLSPGAGELFF.

In nucleotides, the CDR3 is TGCGCCAGCAGTGAGTCGCGGACTAGTGGGGAGACCCAGTACTTC. This sequence encodes CASSESRTSGETQYF. This rearrangement joins TRBV10-1 to TRBJ2-5; 7 bases agree with TRBD2. The CDR3 totals 15 residues. Germline assignment: CDR1 WNHNN and CDR2 SYGVQD (reference sequence). Trimming took 0 bases from V and 5 from J; bases not matched to a gene: 6.

Here the CDR3 reads CASRAHTEPPYEQYF. The CDR3 DNA follows: TGTGCCAGCAGGGCACACACAGAACCACCCTACGAGCAGTACTTC. The chain couples TRBV2 to TRBJ2-7, with D unresolved. V lost 6 bases and J lost 2, with 17 bases in between. CDR3 length equals 15 residues. The germline CDR1 and CDR2 sequences are SNHLY and FYNNEI.

This chain uses TRBV6-1 with TRBJ1-5; maybe TRBD1 (6 bases). CDR1 is MNHNS and CDR2 is SASEGT in the germline V gene. Trimming left V 4 bases short and J 4 bases short, with 17 bases between. The CDR3 loop spans 16 amino acids. The CDR3 reads CASSGLRTDQNQPQHF. CDR3 in DNA: TGTGCCAGCAGTGGCCTCAGGACAGATCAGAATCAGCCCCAGCATTTT.

This clonotype was counted a few times. The genes are TRBV3-1 and TRBJ2-7; possibly TRBD1 for D (6 bases). Looked up from germline, CDR1 is LGHDT and CDR2 is YNNKEL (reference sequence). The V end lost 4 bases, the J end lost 0 bases, and 10 bases lay between the germline ends. This CDR3 region has 14 residues. The CDR3 loop is CASSRNRDSYEQYF. The CDR3 DNA sequence: TGTGCCAGCAGCCGAAACAGGGACTCCTACGAGCAGTACTTC.

The chain is built from TRBV4-2 and TRBJ1-5, with D perhaps TRBD1 (5 bases). The germline V gene has CDR1 LGHNA and CDR2 YNFKEQ. V was cut by 4 bases and J by 4 bases, with 14 bases left in between. This CDR3 is built from 15 residues. This CDR3 reads CASSLFLGGNQPQHF. As DNA, the CDR3 is TGTGCCAGCAGCCTCTTCCTGGGGGGAAATCAGCCCCAGCATTTT.

The rearrangement uses TRBV7-6 and TRBJ2-2; D is undetermined. This CDR3 is built from 11 residues. The V end was cut by 5 bases, the J end by 7 bases, with 5 bases between. Germline CDR1 is SGHVS and CDR2 is FNYEAQ. The CDR3 region is CASSTYGELFF. The CDR3 region has the DNA TGTGCCAGCAGCACCTACGGGGAGCTGTTTTTT.

This clonotype was counted between two and nine times. The V and J genes are TRBV9 and TRBJ1-4, with 9 positions matching TRBD1. The germline gives CDR1 SGDLS, CDR2 YYNGEE. V trimming: 2 bases; J trimming: 8 bases; junction bases outside the gene matches: 13. CDR3 length equals 17 residues. The CDR3 coding sequence is TGTGCCAGCAGCGTCGCGCTGAAGGGACAGGGAAACGAAAAACTGTTTTTT. This sequence encodes CASSVALKGQGNEKLFF.

V gene TRBV5-1 combines with J gene TRBJ1-5; no reliable D call. V gave up 3 bases and J gave up 5 bases, with 9 bases separating them. Germline CDR1 is SGHRS and CDR2 is YFSETQ. The CDR3 runs 13 residues. DNA of the CDR3: TGCGCCAGCAGCTCTGAATTCGATCAGCCCCAGCATTTT. Its protein is CASSSEFDQPQHF.

This clonotype was seen a few times. The gene calls are TRBV2 and TRBJ2-3, with TRBD1 identical over 7 bases. CDR3 size: 14 residues. CDR1 SNHLY and CDR2 FYNNEI come from the germline V gene. J lost 4 bases, V lost 3 bases, and 4 bases had no gene match. Written as DNA, the CDR3 is TGTGCCAGCAGTGACGACAGGGCCCCAGATACGCAGTATTTT. It is translated as CASSDDRAPDTQYF.

The rearrangement uses TRBV5-1 and TRBJ1-1; D might be TRBD1 (6 bases). The germline gives CDR1 SGHRS, CDR2 YFSETQ. This CDR3 spans 15 amino acids. V was pared by 0 bases and J by 2 bases, with 11 bases between. This CDR3 is CASSLGGARNTEAFF. The CDR3 DNA follows: TGCGCCAGCAGCTTGGGGGGGGCTCGAAACACTGAAGCTTTCTTT.

This chain uses TRBV7-9 with TRBJ1-1; D unclear. V was pared by 2 bases and J by 1 base, with 8 bases between. The germline CDR1 and CDR2 sequences are SEHNR and FQNEAQ (reference sequence). This CDR3 comprises 14 residues. CDR3 amino acids: CASSLHSKNTEAFF. The CDR3 DNA follows: TGTGCCAGCAGCTTACACAGCAAGAACACTGAAGCTTTCTTT.

The chain recombines TRBV7-9 with TRBJ2-1; possibly TRBD1 for D (5 bases). This CDR3 is 16 amino acids long. V was cut by 3 bases and J by 12 bases, with 24 bases left in between. In germline, CDR1 is SEHNR, CDR2 FQNEAQ (reference sequence). CDR3 nucleotides: TGTGCCAGCAGCTTCTCCAAGGGGTTACCGACCATAGGGCAGTTCTTC. Translating it yields CASSFSKGLPTIGQFF.

The V gene is TRBV5-6, the J gene TRBJ2-7, with 10 bases identical to TRBD2. The V segment lost 3 bases and the J segment 7 bases; nucleotides outside the gene matches: 7. The germline gives CDR1 SGHDT, CDR2 YYEEEE. CDR3 size: 14 residues. CDR3 coding DNA: TGTGCCAGCAGCTCTAGCGGGGGCCTGGGTGAGCAGTACGTC. This encodes CASSSSGGLGEQYV.

This clonotype was observed a handful of times. The chain joins TRBV6-1 to TRBJ2-6; D not resolved. Per the germline V gene, CDR1 is MNHNS and CDR2 is SASEGT. CDR3 length: 16 residues. The V end was cut by 4 bases, the J end by 0 bases, with 10 bases between. CDR3 sequence (DNA): TGTGCCAGCAGTGGGCCCTCCAGCTCTGGGGCCAACGTCCTGACTTTC. It is translated as CASSGPSSSGANVLTF.

This clonotype was observed a few times. The chain links TRBV21-1 to TRBJ2-1. TRBV21-1 has pseudogene status. The CDR3 runs 15 residues. The CDR3 nucleotides are TGTGCCAGCAGCAAGGACGGTAGCTCCTACAATGAGCAGTTCTTC. This sequence encodes CASSKDGSSYNEQFF.

This clonotype was seen only a few times. V is TRBV19 and J is TRBJ1-2, with 10 bases aligning to TRBD1. The CDR3 has 12 amino acids. Trimming removed 8 bases from V and 4 bases from J; junction bases left unmatched: 1. Germline V gene sequence: CDR1 LNHDA, CDR2 SQIVND (reference sequence). The CDR3 DNA reads as TGTGCCAGTGGGACAGGGGTCTATGGCTACACCTTC. Translation gives CASGTGVYGYTF.

This chain links TRBV6-5 with TRBJ1-5, with D possibly TRBD1 on 6 matching bases. V lost 4 bases and J 5 bases, leaving 15 bases between the germline ends. The CDR3 is made up of 15 amino acids. CDR1 is MNHEY and CDR2 is SVGAGI in the germline V gene. CDR3 nucleotide sequence: TGTGCCAGCAGTTCCAATGGGTGGACAGATCAGCCCCAGCATTTT. This encodes CASSSNGWTDQPQHF.

This clonotype has more than one count but fewer than ten. This sequence joins TRBV7-2 and TRBJ1-5; D unclear. This CDR3 is built from 15 residues. Germline CDR1 is SGHTA and CDR2 is FQGNSA. Trimming left V 3 bases short and J 0 bases short, with 9 bases between. The CDR3 DNA sequence: TGTGCCAGCAGCTTGGCGGACGGTAGCAATCAGCCCCAGCATTTT. Translated: CASSLADGSNQPQHF.

This clonotype was observed a handful of times. The chain couples TRBV7-2 to TRBJ2-6, with 7 bases that match TRBD2. The germline V gene encodes CDR1 SGHTA and CDR2 FQGNSA. The trim removed 2 bases at V and 2 bases at J, leaving 3 bases unmatched. The CDR3 totals 16 residues. CDR3 sequence reads: CASSLIAGAGANVLTF. In DNA form, the CDR3 reads TGTGCCAGCAGCTTAATTGCGGGGGCTGGGGCCAACGTCCTGACTTTC.

This rearrangement joins TRBV7-9 to TRBJ1-2; D unresolved. Germline CDR1 SEHNR, CDR2 FQNEAQ (reference sequence). The CDR3 totals 14 residues. Between the trimmed V and J ends, which lost 1 base and 2 bases, there was a span of 8 bases. Here the CDR3 reads CASSLDPGNYGYTF. The CDR3 nucleotides read TGTGCCAGCAGCTTAGACCCAGGCAACTATGGCTACACCTTC.

This clonotype was picked up a small number of times. This chain joins TRBV19 and TRBJ1-2, with a weak D call TRBD1 (5 bases). The CDR3 length is 14 residues. V was trimmed by 3 bases and J by 4 bases, leaving 12 bases between them. Germline V gives CDR1 LNHDA, CDR2 SQIVND (reference sequence). The CDR3 region is CASSIQEGRYGYTF. The CDR3 nucleotides are TGTGCCAGTAGTATCCAGGAGGGGCGCTATGGCTACACCTTC.

This clonotype came up a few times. V usage is TRBV5-4 and J usage is TRBJ2-2; D not certain. The CDR3 is 15 amino acids. CDR1 and CDR2 from the germline V gene are SGHNT and YYREEE (reference sequence). V was clipped by 0 bases and J by 3 bases, with 9 bases between them. The CDR3 coding sequence is TGTGCCAGCAGCTTGGAGTCGGCTTACACCGGGGAGCTGTTTTTT. Protein product: CASSLESAYTGELFF.

A few counts support this clonotype. This chain connects TRBV12-3 or TRBV12-4 to TRBJ2-1; 13 positions agree with TRBD2. V lost 2 bases, J lost 7 bases, and 5 bases stayed unmatched. The CDR3 totals 16 residues. The CDR3 DNA sequence: TGTGCCAGCAGTTTAAGTCTACTAGCGGGAGGGAATGAGCAGTTCTTC. As protein: CASSLSLLAGGNEQFF.